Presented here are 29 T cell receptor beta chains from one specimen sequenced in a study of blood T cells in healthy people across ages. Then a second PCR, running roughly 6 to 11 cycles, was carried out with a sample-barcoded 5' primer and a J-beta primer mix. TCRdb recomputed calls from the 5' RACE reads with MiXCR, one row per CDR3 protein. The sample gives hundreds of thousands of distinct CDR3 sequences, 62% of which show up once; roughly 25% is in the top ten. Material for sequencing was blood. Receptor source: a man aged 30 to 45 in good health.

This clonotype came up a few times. CDR3 protein: CASGQAPRANVLTF. CDR3 coding DNA: TGCGCCAGTGGACAGGCCCCTCGGGCCAACGTCCTGACTTTC. This chain links TRBV5-1 with TRBJ2-6, with TRBD1 matching over 7 bases. The CDR3 runs to 14 residues. V was clipped by 8 bases and J by 5 bases; unmatched bases: 7. Germline assignment: CDR1 SGHRS and CDR2 YFSETQ. The full variable domain, completed using reference TRBV5-1 and TRBJ2-6, is KAGVTQTPRYLIKTRGQQVTLSCSPISGHRSVSWYQQTPGQGLQFLFEYFSETQRNKGNFPGRFSGRQFSNSRSEMNVSTLELGDSALYLCASGQAPRANVLTFGAGSRLTVL.

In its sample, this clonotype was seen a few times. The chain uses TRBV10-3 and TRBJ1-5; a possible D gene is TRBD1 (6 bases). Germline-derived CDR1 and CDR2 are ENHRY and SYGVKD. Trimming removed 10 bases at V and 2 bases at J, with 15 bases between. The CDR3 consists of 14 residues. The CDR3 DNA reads TGTGCCACCAGCGAAGGGGGGGGCAATCAGCCCCAGCATTTT. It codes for CATSEGGGNQPQHF.

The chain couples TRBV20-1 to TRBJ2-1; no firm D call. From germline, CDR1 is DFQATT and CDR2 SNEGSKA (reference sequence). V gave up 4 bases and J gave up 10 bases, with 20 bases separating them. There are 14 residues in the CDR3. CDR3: CSATKAVPFGEQFF. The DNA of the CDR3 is TGCAGTGCTACCAAGGCGGTTCCATTTGGAGAGCAGTTCTTC.

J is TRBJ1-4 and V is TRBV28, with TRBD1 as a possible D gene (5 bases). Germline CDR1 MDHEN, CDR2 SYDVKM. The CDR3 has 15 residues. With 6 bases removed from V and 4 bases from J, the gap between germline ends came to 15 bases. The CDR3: CASSALGDVNEKLFF. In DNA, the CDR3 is TGTGCCAGCAGCGCTTTAGGGGATGTTAATGAAAAACTGTTTTTT. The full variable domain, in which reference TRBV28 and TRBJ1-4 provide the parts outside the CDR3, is DVKVTQSSRYLVKRTGEKVFLECVQDMDHENMFWYRQDPGLGLRLIYFSYDVKMKEKGDIPEGYSVSREKKERFSLILESASTNQTSMYLCASSALGDVNEKLFFGSGTQLSVL.

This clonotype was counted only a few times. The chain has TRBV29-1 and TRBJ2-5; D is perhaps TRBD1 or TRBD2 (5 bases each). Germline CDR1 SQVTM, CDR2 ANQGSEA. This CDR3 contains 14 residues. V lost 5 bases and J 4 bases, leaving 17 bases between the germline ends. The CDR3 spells CSVRDGGWRETQYF. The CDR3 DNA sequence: TGCAGCGTTCGGGACGGTGGGTGGCGAGAGACCCAGTACTTC.

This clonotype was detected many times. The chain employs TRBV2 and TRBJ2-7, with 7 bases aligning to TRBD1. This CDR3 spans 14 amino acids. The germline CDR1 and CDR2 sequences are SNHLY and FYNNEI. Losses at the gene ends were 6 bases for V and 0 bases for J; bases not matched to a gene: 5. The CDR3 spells CASRDRLSSYEQYF. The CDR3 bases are TGTGCCAGCAGGGACAGGCTCAGCTCCTACGAGCAGTACTTC.

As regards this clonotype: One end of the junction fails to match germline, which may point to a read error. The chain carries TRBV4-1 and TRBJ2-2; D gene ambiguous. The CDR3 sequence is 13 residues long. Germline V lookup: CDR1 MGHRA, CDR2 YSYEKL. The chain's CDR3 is CASTALGTGELFF. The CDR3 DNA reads TGTGCCTCCACAGCGCTCGGAACCGGGGAGCTGTTTTTT.

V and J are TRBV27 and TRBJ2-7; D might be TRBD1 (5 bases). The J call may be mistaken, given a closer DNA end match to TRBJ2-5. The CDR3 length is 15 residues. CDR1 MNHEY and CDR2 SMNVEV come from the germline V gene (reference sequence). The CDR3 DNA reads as TGTGCCAGCAGTTTATCCCCGACAGCCCAAGAGACCCAGTACTTC. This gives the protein CASSLSPTAQETQYF.

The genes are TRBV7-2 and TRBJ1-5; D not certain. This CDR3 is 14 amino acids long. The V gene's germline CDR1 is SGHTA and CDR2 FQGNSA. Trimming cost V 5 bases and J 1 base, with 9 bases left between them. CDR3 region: CASSPRASNQPQHF. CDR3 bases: TGTGCCAGCAGCCCTAGGGCCAGCAATCAGCCCCAGCATTTT. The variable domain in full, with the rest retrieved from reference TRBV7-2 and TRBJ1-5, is GAGVSQSPSNKVTEKGKDVELRCDPISGHTALYWYRQSLGQGLEFLIYFQGNSAPDKSGLPSDRFSAERTGGSVSTLTIQRTQQEDSAVYLCASSPRASNQPQHFGDGTRLSIL.

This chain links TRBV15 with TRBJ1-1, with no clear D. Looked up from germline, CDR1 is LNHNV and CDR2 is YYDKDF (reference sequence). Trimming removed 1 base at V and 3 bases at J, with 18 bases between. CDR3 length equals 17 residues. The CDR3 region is CATSRVPPEGSYTEAFF. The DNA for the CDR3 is TGTGCCACCAGCAGAGTTCCTCCAGAAGGGTCGTACACTGAAGCTTTCTTT.

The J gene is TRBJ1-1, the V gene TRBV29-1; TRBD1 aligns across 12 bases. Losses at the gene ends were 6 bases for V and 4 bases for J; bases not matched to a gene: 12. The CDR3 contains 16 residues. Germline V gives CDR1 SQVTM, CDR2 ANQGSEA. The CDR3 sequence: CSVDVTGTGGGTEAFF. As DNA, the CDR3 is TGCAGCGTCGACGTTACCGGGACAGGGGGCGGCACTGAAGCTTTCTTT.

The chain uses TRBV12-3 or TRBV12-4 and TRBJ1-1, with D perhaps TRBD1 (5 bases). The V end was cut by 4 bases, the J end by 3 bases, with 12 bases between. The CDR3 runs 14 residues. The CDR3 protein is CASSSFGGDTEAFF. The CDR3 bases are TGTGCCAGCAGTTCCTTCGGGGGGGACACTGAAGCTTTCTTT.

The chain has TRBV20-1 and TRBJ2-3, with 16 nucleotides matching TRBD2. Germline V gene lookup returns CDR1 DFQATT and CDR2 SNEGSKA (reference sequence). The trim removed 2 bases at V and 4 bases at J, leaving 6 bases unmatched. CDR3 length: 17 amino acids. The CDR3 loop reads CSARKGLAGGQSDTQYF. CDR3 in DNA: TGCAGTGCTAGAAAGGGACTAGCGGGGGGGCAGTCAGATACGCAGTATTTT.

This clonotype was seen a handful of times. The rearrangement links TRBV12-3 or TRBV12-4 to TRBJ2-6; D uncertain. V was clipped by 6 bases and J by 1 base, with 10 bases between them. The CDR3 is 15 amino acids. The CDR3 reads CASRTDLSGANVLTF. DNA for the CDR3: TGTGCCAGCAGAACGGACCTATCTGGGGCCAACGTCCTGACTTTC.

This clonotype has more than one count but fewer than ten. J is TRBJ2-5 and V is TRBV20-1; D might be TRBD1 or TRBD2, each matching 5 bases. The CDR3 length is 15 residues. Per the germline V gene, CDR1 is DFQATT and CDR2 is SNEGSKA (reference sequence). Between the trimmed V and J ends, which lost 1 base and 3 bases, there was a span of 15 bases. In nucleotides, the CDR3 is TGCAGTGCTAGAGGGGGGTGGGACGGCGAAGAGACCCAGTACTTC. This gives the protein CSARGGWDGEETQYF.

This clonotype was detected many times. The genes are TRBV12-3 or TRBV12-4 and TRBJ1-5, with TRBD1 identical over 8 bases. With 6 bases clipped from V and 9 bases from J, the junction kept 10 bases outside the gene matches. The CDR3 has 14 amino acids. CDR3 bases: TGTGCCAGCAGCCCCGGACAGGGCAGGTTGCCCCAGCATTTT. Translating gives CASSPGQGRLPQHF.

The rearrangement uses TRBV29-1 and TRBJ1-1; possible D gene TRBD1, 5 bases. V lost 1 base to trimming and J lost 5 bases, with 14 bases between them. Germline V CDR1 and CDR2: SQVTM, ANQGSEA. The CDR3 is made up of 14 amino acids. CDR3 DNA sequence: TGCAGCGTTGAAGGGGGCCAGAGAGAAACTGAAGCTTTCTTT. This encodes CSVEGGQRETEAFF.

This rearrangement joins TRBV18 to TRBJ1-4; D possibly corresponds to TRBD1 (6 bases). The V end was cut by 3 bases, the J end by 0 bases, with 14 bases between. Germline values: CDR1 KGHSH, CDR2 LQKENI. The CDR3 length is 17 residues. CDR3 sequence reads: CASSPVQGPPTNEKLFF. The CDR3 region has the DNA TGTGCCAGCTCACCTGTACAGGGACCCCCAACTAATGAAAAACTGTTTTTT.

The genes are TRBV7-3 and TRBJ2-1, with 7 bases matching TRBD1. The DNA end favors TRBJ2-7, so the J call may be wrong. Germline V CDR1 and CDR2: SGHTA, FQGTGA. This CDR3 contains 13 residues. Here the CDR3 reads CASSRLTGDEQYF. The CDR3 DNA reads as TGTGCCAGCAGCCGACTCACAGGGGACGAGCAGTACTTC.

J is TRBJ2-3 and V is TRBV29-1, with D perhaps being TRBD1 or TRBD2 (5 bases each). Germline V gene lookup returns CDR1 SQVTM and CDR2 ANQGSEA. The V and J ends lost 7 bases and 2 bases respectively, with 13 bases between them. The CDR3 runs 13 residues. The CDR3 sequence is CSAGTENTDTQYF. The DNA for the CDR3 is TGCAGCGCCGGGACGGAGAACACAGATACGCAGTATTTT.

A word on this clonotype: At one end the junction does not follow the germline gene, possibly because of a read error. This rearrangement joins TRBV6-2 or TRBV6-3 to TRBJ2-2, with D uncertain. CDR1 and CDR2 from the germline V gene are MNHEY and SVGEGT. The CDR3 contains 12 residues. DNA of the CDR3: TGTGCCAGCAATTACCCCATTGGGGAGCTGTTTTTT. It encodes CASNYPIGELFF.

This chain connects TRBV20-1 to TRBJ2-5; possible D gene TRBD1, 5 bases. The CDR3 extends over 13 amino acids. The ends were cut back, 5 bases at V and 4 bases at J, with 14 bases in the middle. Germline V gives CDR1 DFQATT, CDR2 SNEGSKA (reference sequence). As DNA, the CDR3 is TGCAGTGCTGAGATCCAGGGCGGAGAGACCCAGTACTTC. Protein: CSAEIQGGETQYF.

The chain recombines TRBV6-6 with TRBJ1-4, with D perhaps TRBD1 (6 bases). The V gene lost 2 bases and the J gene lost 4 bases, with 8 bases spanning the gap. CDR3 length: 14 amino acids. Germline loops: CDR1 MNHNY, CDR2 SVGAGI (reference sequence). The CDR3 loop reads CASSYTGFNEKLFF. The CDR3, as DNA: TGTGCCAGCAGTTACACAGGGTTTAATGAAAAACTGTTTTTT.

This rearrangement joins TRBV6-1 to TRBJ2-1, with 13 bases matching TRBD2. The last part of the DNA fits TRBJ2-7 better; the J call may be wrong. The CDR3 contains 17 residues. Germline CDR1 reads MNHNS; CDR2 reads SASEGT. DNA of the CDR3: TGTGCCAGCATCTCAACTAGCGGGGGGGCCCGATACAATGAGCAGTACTTC. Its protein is CASISTSGGARYNEQYF.

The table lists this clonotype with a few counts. CDR3 region: CASSPTPTGIEQYF. The CDR3 bases are TGTGCCAGCAGTCCGACCCCGACAGGGATAGAGCAGTACTTC. The chain carries TRBV27 and TRBJ2-7; TRBD1 matches at 7 bases. The CDR3 length is 14 residues. The junction had 11 bases not matched to a gene; V was cut back by 5 bases and J by 7 bases. Germline CDR1 reads MNHEY; CDR2 reads SMNVEV (reference sequence).

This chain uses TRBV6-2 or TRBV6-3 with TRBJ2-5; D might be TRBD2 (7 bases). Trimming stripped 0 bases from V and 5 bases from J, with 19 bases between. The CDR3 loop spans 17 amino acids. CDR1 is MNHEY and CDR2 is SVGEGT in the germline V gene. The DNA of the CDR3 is TGTGCCAGCAGTTACTCGATCTCGGGGGGCAACGTCGAGACCCAGTACTTC. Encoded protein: CASSYSISGGNVETQYF.

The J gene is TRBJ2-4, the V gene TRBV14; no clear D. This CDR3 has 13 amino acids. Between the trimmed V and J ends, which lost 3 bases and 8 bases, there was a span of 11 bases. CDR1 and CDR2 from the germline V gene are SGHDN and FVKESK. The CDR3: CASSQGISDIQYF. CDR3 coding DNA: TGTGCCAGCAGCCAGGGGATTTCGGACATTCAGTACTTC.

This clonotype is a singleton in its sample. The CDR3 spells CASSPPGQGWSNQPQHF. In DNA form, the CDR3 reads TGTGCCAGCAGTCCCCCCGGACAGGGTTGGAGCAATCAGCCCCAGCATTTT. The rearrangement uses TRBV28 and TRBJ1-5; 8 bases are shared with TRBD1. Trimming at V came to 5 bases and at J to 1 base, leaving 10 bases not matched to a gene. Germline values: CDR1 MDHEN, CDR2 SYDVKM. CDR3 length: 17 amino acids.

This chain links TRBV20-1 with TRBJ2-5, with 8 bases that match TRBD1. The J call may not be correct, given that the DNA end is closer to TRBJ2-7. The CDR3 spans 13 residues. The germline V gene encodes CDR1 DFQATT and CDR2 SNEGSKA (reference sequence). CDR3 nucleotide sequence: TGCAGTGCGAACAGGGGGAGTAGATACGAGCAGTACTTC. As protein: CSANRGSRYEQYF.